Listed below are T cell receptor beta chains from one sample, sequenced in a study of shared clonotypes between healthy human individuals. TCRdb's table, derived via immunoSEQ multiplex PCR, lists solely in-frame clones and lacks some. The sample has 2,500,000 or so clones; 93% are singletons. The source material was naive CD4+ T cells from PBMCs. The receptors derive from a man between 18 and 35 years old in good health. Some clones in this sample may be carry-over from other donors' samples. CDR3s include the opening cysteine and the closing phenylalanine or tryptophan. The D gene is left open where the match is weak. Size tells how often a clone was seen (once, few, many) or the class of an expanded clone, and some rows leave it out.

d_gene	v_gene	j_gene	abundance	CDR3nt	CDR3aa
.	TRBV12-5	TRBJ2-7	.	TGTGCTAGTGGTTTGAACAGGTACGAGCAGTACTTC	CASGLNRYEQYF
TRBD1	TRBV5-6	TRBJ2-5	.	TGTGCCAGCAGCGTAACAGGGGCACGGACCCAGTACTTC	CASSVTGARTQYF
TRBD2	TRBV7-4	TRBJ2-1	.	TGTGCCAGCAGCATGCCGACTAGCGGGAGGGCCAGTGAGCAGTTCTTC	CASSMPTSGRASEQFF
.	TRBV30	TRBJ1-2	.	TGTGCCTGGAGTGTTCCTGGCAGGCGGATCACCTTC	CAWSVPGRRITF
.	TRBV30	TRBJ1-3	.	TGTGCCTGGAGTGTTGGCCTTGGAAACACCATATATTTT	CAWSVGLGNTIYF
TRBD2	TRBV5-6	TRBJ2-2	.	TGTGCCAGCAGCTTCTTAGCGGGAGTCTCCACCGGGGAGCTGTTTTTT	CASSFLAGVSTGELFF
.	TRBV18	TRBJ2-1	.	TGTGCCAGCTCACCCCCCAGTGACCATGAGCAGTTCTTC	CASSPPSDHEQFF
.	TRBV7-2	TRBJ1-5	.	TGTGCCAGCAGCTTAGACTGGGATCAGCCCCAGCATTTT	CASSLDWDQPQHF
TRBD1	TRBV6-1	TRBJ2-7	.	TGTGCCGGCGAGATAGGGGCAGGGGGTTCCTACGAGCAGTACTTC	CAGEIGAGGSYEQYF
.	TRBV11-2	TRBJ1-4	.	TGTGCCAGCAGCTTCACACGCTCGTATGAAAAACTGTTTTTT	CASSFTRSYEKLFF
TRBD1	TRBV13	TRBJ2-4	once	TGTGCCAGCAGCCCCGTCGGGACAGGGATAAACATTCAGTACTTC	CASSPVGTGINIQYF
TRBD1	TRBV16	TRBJ1-1	.	TGTGCCAGCAGCCGACGACAGGGCACTGAAGCTTTCTTT	CASSRRQGTEAFF
.	TRBV4-1	TRBJ2-3	once	TGCGCCAGCAGCGGACGGGTATCCAACACAGATACGCAGTATTTT	CASSGRVSNTDTQYF
TRBD1	TRBV9	TRBJ2-7	.	TGTGCCAGCAGCGTACGTGACAGGGGTAACGAGCAGTACTTC	CASSVRDRGNEQYF
TRBD1	TRBV7-6	TRBJ2-2	.	TGTGCCAGCAGCTCCGGTGGACAGGTTGGCACCGGGGAGCTGTTTTTT	CASSSGGQVGTGELFF
TRBD1	TRBV27	TRBJ1-2	.	TGTGCCAGCAGTCCGTTGACAGGGAGGTATGGCTACACCTTC	CASSPLTGRYGYTF
.	TRBV18	TRBJ2-1	.	TGTGCCAGCTCACCGTCTTTGAGGGTATCTAGGAGCTCCTACAATGAGCAGTTCTTC	CASSPSLRVSRSSYNEQFF
TRBD1	TRBV27	TRBJ1-4	.	TGTGCCAGCAGTGCGGGGACAGGGGGCCCGGCTAATGAAAAACTGTTTTTT	CASSAGTGGPANEKLFF
.	TRBV6-5	TRBJ2-7	.	TGTGCCAGCAGAACTACTAGGGAGCGCGAGCAGTACTTC	CASRTTREREQYF
.	TRBV9	TRBJ2-5	.	TGTGCCAGCAGCGTAGGGATGGGAGAGACCCAGTACTTC	CASSVGMGETQYF
.	TRBV6-5	TRBJ1-1	.	TGTGCCAGCAGTTACAAAGGACCCACCTCCCTACGAGCTTTCTTT	CASSYKGPTSLRAFF
.	TRBV18	TRBJ2-7	.	TGTGCCAGCTCACGTGCGGGGTCCGAGCAGTACTTC	CASSRAGSEQYF
.	TRBV29-1	TRBJ2-5	.	TGCAGCGTTGAAGAAACAGGGGAGACCCAGTACTTC	CSVEETGETQYF
TRBD2	TRBV27	TRBJ2-1	.	TGTGCCAGCAGTGCCCAACTAGCGGGAGGGCCCGGTAAGCAGTTCTTC	CASSAQLAGGPGKQFF
TRBD1	TRBV28	TRBJ1-1	.	TGTGCCAGCAGCCAAACCGGGACAGGGGGCTGGTACACTGAAGCTTTCTTT	CASSQTGTGGWYTEAFF
.	TRBV6-5	TRBJ2-7	.	TGTGCCAGCAGCCAAAACCTACCCCAGCAGTACTTC	CASSQNLPQQYF
.	TRBV6-5	TRBJ2-1	.	TGTGCCAGCAGTGCTACCCCGGGAACCCGGCATTTCTTC	CASSATPGTRHFF
.	TRBV2	TRBJ2-7	.	TGTGCCAGCAGTGAATGGCGGGCCGGTGGCGAGCAGTACTTC	CASSEWRAGGEQYF
.	TRBV18	TRBJ1-1	.	TGTGCCAGCTCACCACCGGAGGGGCGGACTGAAGCTTTCTTT	CASSPPEGRTEAFF
.	TRBV28	TRBJ2-3	.	TGTGCCAGCACTTTTAATAGGTGGGGCCCTCGGGCCACAGATACGCAGTATTTT	CASTFNRWGPRATDTQYF
TRBD2	TRBV27	TRBJ2-1	.	TGTGCCAGCAGTCCGCGGATCGCGGGAGGGGGTGGTGAGCAGTTCTTC	CASSPRIAGGGGEQFF
TRBD1	TRBV27	TRBJ1-2	.	TGTGCCAGCAAGAGGACAGGGGTCGCTGGCTACACCTTC	CASKRTGVAGYTF
.	TRBV5-1	TRBJ2-5	.	TGCGCCAGCAGCTTGGGACCTGTGGACCAAGAGACCCAGTACTTC	CASSLGPVDQETQYF